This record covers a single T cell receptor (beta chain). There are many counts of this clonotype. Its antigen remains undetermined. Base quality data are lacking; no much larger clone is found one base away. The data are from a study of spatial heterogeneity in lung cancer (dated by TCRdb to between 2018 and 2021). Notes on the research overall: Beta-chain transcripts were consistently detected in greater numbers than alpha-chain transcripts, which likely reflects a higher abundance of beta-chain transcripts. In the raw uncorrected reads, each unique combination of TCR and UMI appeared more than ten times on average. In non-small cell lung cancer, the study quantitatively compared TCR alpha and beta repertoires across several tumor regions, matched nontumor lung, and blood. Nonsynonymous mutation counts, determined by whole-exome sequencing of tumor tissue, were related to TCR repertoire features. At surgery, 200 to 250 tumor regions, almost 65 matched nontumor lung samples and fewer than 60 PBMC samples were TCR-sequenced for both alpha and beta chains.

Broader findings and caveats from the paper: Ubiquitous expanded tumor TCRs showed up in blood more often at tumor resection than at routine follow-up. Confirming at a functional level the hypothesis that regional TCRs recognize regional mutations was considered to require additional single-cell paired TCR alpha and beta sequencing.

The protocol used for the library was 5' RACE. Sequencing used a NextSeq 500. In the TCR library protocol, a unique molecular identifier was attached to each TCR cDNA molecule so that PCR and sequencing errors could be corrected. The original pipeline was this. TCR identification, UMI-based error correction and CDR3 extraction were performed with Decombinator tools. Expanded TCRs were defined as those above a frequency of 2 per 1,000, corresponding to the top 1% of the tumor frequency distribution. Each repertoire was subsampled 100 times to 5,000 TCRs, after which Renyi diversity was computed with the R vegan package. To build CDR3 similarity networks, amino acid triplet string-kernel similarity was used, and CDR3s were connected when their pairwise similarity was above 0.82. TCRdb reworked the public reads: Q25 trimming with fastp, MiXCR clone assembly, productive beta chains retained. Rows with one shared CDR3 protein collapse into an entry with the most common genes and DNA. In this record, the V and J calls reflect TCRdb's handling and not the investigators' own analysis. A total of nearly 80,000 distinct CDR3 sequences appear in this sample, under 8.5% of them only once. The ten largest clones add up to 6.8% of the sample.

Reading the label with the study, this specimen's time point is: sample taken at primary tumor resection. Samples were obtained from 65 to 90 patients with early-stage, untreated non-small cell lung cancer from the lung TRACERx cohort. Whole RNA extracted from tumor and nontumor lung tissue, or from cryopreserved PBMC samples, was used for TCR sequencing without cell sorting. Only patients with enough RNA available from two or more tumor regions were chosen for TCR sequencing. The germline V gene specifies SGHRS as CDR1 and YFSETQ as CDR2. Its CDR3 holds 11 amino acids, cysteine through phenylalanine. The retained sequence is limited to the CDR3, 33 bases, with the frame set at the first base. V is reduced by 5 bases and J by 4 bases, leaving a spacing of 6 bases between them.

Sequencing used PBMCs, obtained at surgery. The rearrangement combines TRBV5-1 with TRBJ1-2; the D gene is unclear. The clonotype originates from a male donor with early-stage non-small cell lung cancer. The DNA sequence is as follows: TGCGCCAGCAGTGAGAGCTATGGCTACACCTTC. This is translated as CASSESYGYTF.